The following is a TCR beta chain sequence with its context. Study processing details: Quantification of nucleated cells was approximated via reference gene primer amplification. TCRdb's copy holds only in-frame clones and misses some; the assay was immunoSEQ multiplex PCR. Clone size and the V and J calls come from that table; the DNA yielded D and trimming. The sample shows around 170,000 clones, 86% of them seen only once. The data belong to a study of blood T cell repertoires in COVID-19. Overall study: Sites across the United States, Italy and Spain contributed samples from acute and convalescent COVID-19.

The receptor was derived from a middle-aged man with active or convalescent COVID-19. Source material: peripheral blood.

The CDR3 sequence is CASSVAAGGVEQFF. CDR3 coding DNA: TGTGCCAGCAGCGTAGCGGCGGGCGGGGTTGAGCAGTTCTTC. V and J are TRBV9 and TRBJ2-1; D is possibly TRBD2 (6 bases). Trimming removed 0 bases from V and 9 bases from J, with 13 bases in between. In germline, CDR1 is SGDLS, CDR2 YYNGEE. This CDR3 has 14 amino acids.